The 18 T cell receptor beta chains listed next were all sequenced from one sample in a study of blood T cell dynamics during melanoma immunotherapy. The assay was immunoSEQ multiplex PCR, and TCRdb's table has in-frame clones only and misses some. The sample contains tens of thousands of clones, roughly 87% of which appear only once. Described time point: pre-treatment baseline. This sample comprised blood, obtained from a patient treated with checkpoint blockade. Receptor source: a human donor with melanoma.

This clone has a single count. The V call is TRBV10-3, the J call TRBJ2-1; 8 nucleotides agree with TRBD2. Germline CDR1 ENHRY, CDR2 SYGVKD. Trimming at V came to 11 bases and at J to 2 bases, leaving 11 bases not matched to a gene. The length of the CDR3 is 15 residues. The DNA of the CDR3 is TGTGCCGCCGGGAGGGGAGGGAGCACCTACAATGAGCAGTTCTTC. This sequence encodes CAAGRGGSTYNEQFF.

The table lists this clone with a few counts. The V and J genes are TRBV9 and TRBJ1-2; TRBD1 might be the D (6 bases). The ends were cut back, 0 bases at V and 4 bases at J, with 13 bases in the middle. This CDR3 has 15 amino acids. Germline V gene lookup returns CDR1 SGDLS and CDR2 YYNGEE. The CDR3 loop is CASSVDVGATYGYTF. For the CDR3, the DNA is TGTGCCAGCAGCGTAGACGTGGGGGCGACCTATGGCTACACCTTC.

The chain is built from TRBV7-3 and TRBJ2-3; no firm D call. V was cut by 5 bases and J by 4 bases, with 13 bases left in between. This CDR3 is 14 amino acids long. CDR1 is SGHTA, CDR2 FQGTGA, per germline. The CDR3, as DNA: TGTGCCAGCAGCAACCTAGGGCGCGCAGATACGCAGTATTTT. It is translated as CASSNLGRADTQYF.

This chain joins TRBV5-4 and TRBJ2-2; 10 positions agree with TRBD2. The junction had 13 bases not matched to a gene; V was cut back by 5 bases and J by 6 bases. The CDR3 is 17 amino acids. CDR1 is SGHNT and CDR2 is YYREEE in the germline V gene (reference sequence). The CDR3 DNA reads TGTGCCAGCAGACAGCAAGCTAGCGGGAGAGGGGCCGGGGAGCTGTTTTTT. This translates into CASRQQASGRGAGELFF.

The V gene is TRBV7-2, the J gene TRBJ1-6; no definite D call. The length of the CDR3 is 15 residues. The V gene's germline CDR1 is SGHTA and CDR2 FQGNSA. V lost 3 bases and J 7 bases, leaving 13 bases between the germline ends. The CDR3 nucleotides read TGTGCCAGCAGCTTGGAGGGAGAGGGAAATTCACCCCTCCACTTT. As protein: CASSLEGEGNSPLHF.

The V and J genes are TRBV9 and TRBJ2-7; a possible D gene is TRBD2 (6 bases). The CDR3 has 14 amino acids. Between the trimmed V and J ends, which lost 3 bases and 2 bases, there was a span of 12 bases. The germline CDR1 and CDR2 sequences are SGDLS and YYNGEE. CDR3 protein: CASSGGLLTYEQYF. The CDR3 nucleotides read TGTGCCAGCAGCGGGGGACTCTTGACCTACGAGCAGTACTTC.

CDR3 loop: CASSPTGGPGNEQFF. For the CDR3, the DNA is TGTGCCAGCAGCCCCACGGGAGGGCCGGGGAATGAGCAGTTCTTC. The chain combines TRBV7-8 with TRBJ2-1, with TRBD2 matching over 8 bases. CDR3 length: 15 amino acids. V lost 5 bases, J lost 7 bases, and 10 bases stayed unmatched. Germline V gene lookup returns CDR1 SGHVS and CDR2 FQNEAQ.

The chain is built from TRBV5-8 and TRBJ1-5; tentative D call: TRBD1 (6 bases). Looked up from germline, CDR1 is SGHTS and CDR2 is YDEGEE. The CDR3 spans 17 residues. V lost 3 bases and J 0 bases, leaving 16 bases between the germline ends. CDR3 DNA sequence: TGTGCCAGCAGCTCTCGGACAGACCTCTATAGCAATCAGCCCCAGCATTTT. Protein sequence: CASSSRTDLYSNQPQHF.

The CDR3 DNA is TGTGCCAGCAAACCGACAGGGGTGGGAGGTTCGCCCCTCCACTTT. It specifies CASKPTGVGGSPLHF. The rearrangement links TRBV2 to TRBJ1-6, with 8 bases fitting TRBD1. The germline V gene has CDR1 SNHLY and CDR2 FYNNEI. The CDR3 spans 15 residues. V lost 7 bases to trimming and J lost 13 bases; unmatched junction nucleotides: 15.

In the case of this clone: The junction shows a germline mismatch at one end, possibly a read error. The chain is built from TRBV19 and TRBJ2-1; TRBD2 agrees at 11 bases. The germline gives CDR1 LNHDA, CDR2 SQIVND (reference sequence). The CDR3 is 15 amino acids. This chain's CDR3 is CASRIAGGVMNEQFF. In nucleotides, the CDR3 is TGTGCCAGTAGGATAGCGGGAGGGGTGATGAATGAGCAGTTCTTC.

The chain combines TRBV9 with TRBJ2-2; D gene uncertain. The germline V and J ends were trimmed by 3 bases and 3 bases, with 9 bases remaining between them. CDR1 is SGDLS, CDR2 YYNGEE, per germline. There are 14 residues in the CDR3. The CDR3 DNA follows: TGTGCCAGCAGCGCCCGGGTGTACACCGGGGAGCTGTTTTTT. It specifies CASSARVYTGELFF.

V usage is TRBV7-2 and J usage is TRBJ2-5; possible D gene TRBD1, 7 bases. The J call could be wrong; TRBJ2-7 is a better fit for the DNA end. Germline values: CDR1 SGHTA, CDR2 FQGNSA. There are 14 residues in the CDR3. CDR3 sequence reads: CASSSGQPGDEQYF. CDR3 bases: TGTGCCAGCAGCTCGGGACAGCCGGGGGACGAGCAGTACTTC.

The gene calls are TRBV9 and TRBJ2-1; 7 nucleotides line up with TRBD2. Trimming took 4 bases from V and 4 from J; bases not matched to a gene: 11. CDR1 is SGDLS and CDR2 is YYNGEE in the germline V gene. The CDR3 sequence is 16 residues long. CDR3 sequence reads: CASSSGTFPRYNEQFF. The CDR3 DNA follows: TGTGCCAGCAGCAGCGGGACTTTTCCACGATACAATGAGCAGTTCTTC.

The chain recombines TRBV28 with TRBJ1-5; D is possibly TRBD1 (5 bases). This CDR3 has 15 amino acids. Trimming cost V 3 bases and J 7 bases, with 16 bases left between them. Germline CDR1 is MDHEN and CDR2 is SYDVKM. The CDR3 is CASSFEGRHTQPQHF. CDR3 coding DNA: TGTGCCAGCAGTTTTGAGGGACGACATACCCAGCCCCAGCATTTT.

The gene calls are TRBV19 and TRBJ2-2; TRBD2 matches 8 bases. The CDR3 has 15 amino acids. V lost 3 bases, J lost 6 bases, and 6 bases stayed unmatched. Germline CDR1 and CDR2: LNHDA and SQIVND (reference sequence). The CDR3, as DNA: TGTGCCAGTAGTATTGTAAGAGCGGGAGCCGGGGAGCTGTTTTTT. Its translation is CASSIVRAGAGELFF.

The chain employs TRBV6-5 and TRBJ2-7; a possible D gene is TRBD2 (6 bases). Between the trimmed V and J ends, which lost 2 bases and 4 bases, there was a span of 12 bases. The V gene's germline CDR1 is MNHEY and CDR2 SVGAGI. This CDR3 region has 14 residues. The CDR3: CASSYGASEYEQYF. The DNA of the CDR3 is TGTGCCAGCAGTTACGGGGCTAGCGAGTACGAGCAGTACTTC.

The genes are TRBV7-9 and TRBJ2-1; 11 nucleotides match TRBD2. V gave up 5 bases and J gave up 10 bases; unmatched junction bases: 13. The CDR3 extends over 16 amino acids. Germline loops: CDR1 SEHNR, CDR2 FQNEAQ (reference sequence). Written as DNA, the CDR3 is TGTGCCAGCAGCGCACCTAGCGGGAGGACTCTTAGAGAGCAGTTCTTC. This codes for CASSAPSGRTLREQFF.

This clone was seen only once. This rearrangement joins TRBV14 to TRBJ2-3; D may be TRBD2 (6 bases). Trimming took 5 bases from V and 5 from J, leaving 20 bases between them. The CDR3 contains 16 residues. In germline, CDR1 is SGHDN, CDR2 FVKESK. CDR3 sequence reads: CASSSRSGRTGDTQYF. CDR3 bases: TGTGCCAGCAGCTCACGTAGCGGTAGGACGGGAGATACGCAGTATTTT.